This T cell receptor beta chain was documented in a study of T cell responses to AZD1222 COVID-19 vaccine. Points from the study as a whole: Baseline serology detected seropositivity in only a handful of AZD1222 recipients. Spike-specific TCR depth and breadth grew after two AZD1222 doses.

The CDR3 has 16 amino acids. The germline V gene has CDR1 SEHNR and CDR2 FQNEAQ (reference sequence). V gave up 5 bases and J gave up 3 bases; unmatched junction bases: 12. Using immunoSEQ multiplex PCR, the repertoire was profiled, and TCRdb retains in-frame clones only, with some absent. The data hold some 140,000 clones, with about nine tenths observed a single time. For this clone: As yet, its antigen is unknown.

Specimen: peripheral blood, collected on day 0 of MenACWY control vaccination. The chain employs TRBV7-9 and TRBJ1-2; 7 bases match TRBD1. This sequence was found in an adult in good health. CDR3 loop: CASSDTQGRNYYGYTF. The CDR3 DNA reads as TGTGCCAGCAGCGATACACAGGGGCGGAATTACTATGGCTACACCTTC.